The 19 T cell receptor beta chains presented below share a single source sample, sequenced in a study of graft-versus-host responses after intestinal transplantation. Antigen specificity for these receptors is unknown. The repertoire was sequenced with immunoSEQ multiplex PCR; TCRdb's copy has only in-frame clones and lacks some. This sample has about 88,000 clones, with about nine tenths found just once. The sample consisted of unstimulated CD4+ T cells sorted from spleen or lymph node cells, taken before intestinal transplant. The receptors were sampled from a human donor who received an intestinal transplant.

The chain uses TRBV4-2 and TRBJ2-7; D gene ambiguous. With 0 bases removed from V and 4 bases from J, the gap between germline ends came to 10 bases. The CDR3 is made up of 14 amino acids. Germline CDR1 is LGHNA and CDR2 is YNFKEQ. This CDR3 is CASSQDLVRYEQYF. CDR3 DNA: TGTGCCAGCAGCCAAGATCTGGTGAGATACGAGCAGTACTTC.

V gene TRBV6-6 combines with J gene TRBJ1-2; D not certain. CDR1 and CDR2 from the germline V gene are MNHNY and SVGAGI (reference sequence). This CDR3 region has 16 residues. Trimming removed 2 bases at V and 2 bases at J, with 15 bases between. The CDR3 reads CASSYPERTGNYGYTF. As DNA, the CDR3 is TGTGCCAGCAGTTACCCCGAACGGACGGGGAACTATGGCTACACCTTC.

In its sample, this clone was seen once. This CDR3 is also generated by other DNA sequences in the sample. This sequence joins TRBV9 and TRBJ1-1; D is possibly TRBD1 (5 bases). Looked up from germline, CDR1 is SGDLS and CDR2 is YYNGEE. This CDR3 spans 13 amino acids. The V end lost 0 bases, the J end lost 4 bases, and 7 bases lay between the germline ends. This chain's CDR3 is CASSVGDSTEAFF. Written as DNA, the CDR3 is TGTGCCAGCAGCGTAGGAGACAGCACTGAAGCTTTCTTT.

V usage is TRBV7-2 and J usage is TRBJ1-4; the D gene is possibly TRBD1 (6 bases). The germline V gene has CDR1 SGHTA and CDR2 FQGNSA. The CDR3 spans 16 residues. Trimming removed 1 base at V and 6 bases at J, with 15 bases between. The DNA for the CDR3 is TGTGCCAGCAGCTTAGTCGAGGGGGGGTTTTATGAAAAACTGTTTTTT. This translates into CASSLVEGGFYEKLFF. Supplemented by reference TRBV7-2 and TRBJ1-4, the full variable domain reads GAGVSQSPSNKVTEKGKDVELRCDPISGHTALYWYRQSLGQGLEFLIYFQGNSAPDKSGLPSDRFSAERTGGSVSTLTIQRTQQEDSAVYLCASSLVEGGFYEKLFFGSGTQLSVL.

This sequence joins TRBV9 and TRBJ1-1; D perhaps matches TRBD1 (6 bases). Trimming shortened V by 0 bases and J by 1 base, and 10 bases separated the two germline ends. This CDR3 spans 15 amino acids. The germline CDR1 and CDR2 sequences are SGDLS and YYNGEE. The CDR3 is CASSVEGHPNTEAFF. CDR3 nucleotides: TGTGCCAGCAGCGTAGAGGGACATCCGAACACTGAAGCTTTCTTT.

The V gene is TRBV7-3, the J gene TRBJ2-1, with a weak D call TRBD2 (6 bases). The CDR3 is made up of 14 amino acids. Germline V gene lookup returns CDR1 SGHTA and CDR2 FQGTGA. The V end was cut by 5 bases, the J end by 8 bases, with 16 bases between. The DNA for the CDR3 is TGTGCCAGCAGCCCCGGGGGAGTCGGCTATGAGCAGTTCTTC. Its protein is CASSPGGVGYEQFF. Using reference TRBV7-3 and TRBJ2-1 for the parts outside the CDR3, the full variable domain is GAGVSQTPSNKVTEKGKYVELRCDPISGHTALYWYRQSLGQGPEFLIYFQGTGAADDSGLPNDRFFAVRPEGSVSTLKIQRTERGDSAVYLCASSPGGVGYEQFFGPGTRLTVL.

As regards this clone: This CDR3 is also generated by other DNA sequences in the sample. The gene calls are TRBV15 and TRBJ1-5; no firm D call. Germline lookup yields CDR1 LNHNV and CDR2 YYDKDF (reference sequence). The CDR3 sequence is 13 residues long. V was shortened by 0 bases and J by 4 bases, with 4 bases between the two germline ends. The CDR3, as DNA: TGTGCCACCAGCAGAGATCTGAATCAGCCCCAGCATTTT. The encoded protein is CATSRDLNQPQHF.

The V gene is TRBV4-2, the J gene TRBJ2-2, with D perhaps matching TRBD2 (5 bases). The ends were cut back, 0 bases at V and 2 bases at J, with 13 bases in the middle. The CDR3 consists of 17 residues. In germline, CDR1 is LGHNA, CDR2 YNFKEQ. Written as DNA, the CDR3 is TGTGCCAGCAGCCAAGATCGGGCTAGCCAAAACACCGGGGAGCTGTTTTTT. The encoded protein is CASSQDRASQNTGELFF.

The J gene is TRBJ2-5, the V gene TRBV5-4, with D possibly being TRBD2 (6 bases). Trimming shortened V by 4 bases and J by 1 base, and 11 bases separated the two germline ends. Germline V gives CDR1 SGHNT, CDR2 YYREEE (reference sequence). CDR3 length: 14 residues. DNA for the CDR3: TGTGCCAGCAGCCTAGGGACTCTCCAAGAGACCCAGTACTTC. Its protein is CASSLGTLQETQYF.

The chain combines TRBV4-2 with TRBJ2-3; 10 bases line up with TRBD2. CDR1 is LGHNA and CDR2 is YNFKEQ in the germline V gene. The CDR3 spans 20 residues. The trim removed 0 bases at V and 2 bases at J, leaving 14 bases unmatched. The DNA for the CDR3 is TGTGCCAGCAGCCAAGATAAGGCTAGCGGGGGCCTTGCTATCACAGATACGCAGTATTTT. This translates into CASSQDKASGGLAITDTQYF.

J is TRBJ2-7 and V is TRBV5-5; maybe TRBD1 (6 bases). CDR1 is SGHKS, CDR2 YYEKEE, per germline (reference sequence). The CDR3 has 13 amino acids. V was shortened by 3 bases and J by 6 bases, with 13 bases between the two germline ends. The CDR3 loop reads CASSSHREGEQYF. CDR3 bases: TGTGCCAGCAGCTCCCACAGGGAAGGCGAGCAGTACTTC.

This chain connects TRBV19 to TRBJ2-7; D ambiguous. CDR1 and CDR2 (germline): LNHDA, SQIVND (reference sequence). The CDR3 loop spans 12 amino acids. The V gene lost 4 bases and the J gene lost 7 bases, with 11 bases spanning the gap. CDR3 sequence: CASSNPGFEQYF. CDR3 in DNA: TGTGCCAGTAGTAACCCCGGTTTTGAGCAGTACTTC. The whole variable domain, remainder taken from reference TRBV19 and TRBJ2-7, is DGGITQSPKYLFRKEGQNVTLSCEQNLNHDAMYWYRQDPGQGLRLIYYSQIVNDFQKGDIAEGYSVSREKKESFPLTVTSAQKNPTAFYLCASSNPGFEQYFGPGTRLTVT.

This clone was detected only once. CDR3 amino acids: CASSEAGSYGYTF. DNA of the CDR3: TGCGCCAGCAGTGAGGCAGGTTCATATGGCTACACCTTC. This chain connects TRBV10-2 to TRBJ1-2; no firm D call. The length of the CDR3 is 13 residues. The V end was cut by 2 bases, the J end by 5 bases, with 9 bases between. Germline CDR1 reads WSHSY; CDR2 reads SAAADI.

This chain connects TRBV7-3 to TRBJ2-1; 8 bases agree with TRBD1. CDR3 size: 13 residues. The V and J ends lost 5 bases and 6 bases, in that order; junction bases with no gene match: 3. Germline-derived CDR1 and CDR2 are SGHTA and FQGTGA. CDR3 nucleotides: TGTGCCAGCAGCGCCGACAGGGGCAATGAGCAGTTCTTC. Protein sequence: CASSADRGNEQFF.

The chain joins TRBV6-5 to TRBJ2-7, with 9 bases matching TRBD1. The germline V gene encodes CDR1 MNHEY and CDR2 SVGAGI. Losses at the gene ends were 0 bases for V and 4 bases for J; bases not matched to a gene: 4. The CDR3 has 15 amino acids. CDR3 residues: CASSYSGTGFYEQYF. The CDR3 bases are TGTGCCAGCAGTTACTCCGGGACAGGGTTTTACGAGCAGTACTTC.

V is TRBV6-4 and J is TRBJ1-5, with no clear D. The V and J ends lost 0 bases and 9 bases respectively, with 6 bases between them. The length of the CDR3 is 12 residues. Germline CDR1 is MRHNA and CDR2 is SNTAGT. CDR3 protein: CASSDSTRPQHF. The CDR3 bases are TGTGCCAGCAGTGACTCGACTCGGCCCCAGCATTTT.

In DNA, the CDR3 is TGTGCCAGCAGCTTAGGACCGGGACGGACAGTTAGCACAGATACGCAGTATTTT. This translates into CASSLGPGRTVSTDTQYF. The rearrangement links TRBV11-2 to TRBJ2-3; D perhaps matches TRBD1 (6 bases). The CDR3 is made up of 18 amino acids. Trimming pared 1 base from V and 0 bases from J, leaving 17 bases between. CDR1 SGHAT and CDR2 FQNNGV come from the germline V gene. Supplemented by reference TRBV11-2 and TRBJ2-3, the full variable domain reads EAGVAQSPRYKIIEKRQSVAFWCNPISGHATLYWYQQILGQGPKLLIQFQNNGVVDDSQLPKDRFSAERLKGVDSTLKIQPAKLEDSAVYLCASSLGPGRTVSTDTQYFGPGTRLTVL.

V is TRBV6-4 and J is TRBJ1-5; D is unclear. The V gene lost 8 bases and the J gene lost 3 bases, with 11 bases spanning the gap. The length of the CDR3 is 13 residues. Germline V gives CDR1 MRHNA, CDR2 SNTAGT. The CDR3 bases are TGTGCCAGCTCCATGGAGCTCAATCAGCCCCAGCATTTT. It encodes CASSMELNQPQHF.

This rearrangement joins TRBV7-9 to TRBJ2-1; 9 bases line up with TRBD1. CDR3 size: 12 residues. J lost 16 bases, V lost 5 bases, and 9 bases had no gene match. Looked up from germline, CDR1 is SEHNR and CDR2 is FQNEAQ (reference sequence). The CDR3 region is CASSHGGDRAFF. The CDR3 bases are TGTGCCAGCAGCCACGGCGGGGACAGGGCTTTCTTC.